The present T cell receptor beta chain was sequenced within a study of early T cells in non-severe SARS-CoV-2 infection. As for the study in general: Bulk RNA taken from unsorted whole blood was sequenced, leaving chains unpaired.

Unique molecular identifiers tagged individual cDNA molecules. One entry per CDR3 protein, called by TCRdb with MiXCR from the 5' RACE reads. Here the sample spans more than 65,000 distinct CDR3 sequences, roughly 12% being singletons. This clonotype was counted only a few times. The antigen is undetermined. Germline V gene data show CDR1 as DFQATT and CDR2 as SNEGSKA (reference sequence). CDR3 length equals 16 residues. The germline V and J ends were trimmed by 0 bases and 7 bases, with 16 bases remaining between them. Whole-study results and caveats: Matching against VDJdb likely underestimated virus-specific expansions, favoring anti-spike CD8.

This chain connects TRBV20-1 to TRBJ1-6, with no clear D. The clonotype comes from an adult who was a healthcare worker with PCR-confirmed SARS-CoV-2 infection or an uninfected control (not recorded which). The source was whole blood, collected at baseline. CDR3 in amino acids: CSARDIQYTWNSPLHF. The CDR3 nucleotides are TGCAGTGCTAGAGATATACAGTACACTTGGAATTCACCCCTCCACTTT.